This T cell receptor (beta chain) appears in the sequencing data of a study of blood T cell repertoires in COVID-19. Study overall: The United States, Italy and Spain were the sources of the acute and convalescent COVID-19 samples. PBMCs, B-cell-depleted T cells, or T cells provided the cDNA or gDNA that made up the material.

The germline V gene encodes CDR1 LNHDA and CDR2 SQIVND (reference sequence). There are 17 residues in the CDR3. With 4 bases clipped from V and 3 bases from J, the junction kept 9 bases outside the gene matches. Seattle patients were enrolled while actively infected and followed longitudinally. Under the authors' procedure: It was from reference gene primer amplification that nucleated cell counts were estimated. Clones were sequenced by immunoSEQ multiplex PCR, and TCRdb holds only the in-frame ones, with some missing. That table supplies the V and J calls and clone size; D and trimming were determined from the DNA. The table lists hundreds of thousands of clones, 92% of them singletons.

The specimen was peripheral blood. This clonotype originated in a man aged 60 to 75 with COVID-19, enrolled during active disease. The V and J genes are TRBV19 and TRBJ2-7, with 13 positions matching TRBD2. The CDR3: CASSTGLAGIYRYEQYF. The CDR3 DNA follows: TGTGCCAGTAGTACGGGACTAGCGGGAATTTACCGCTACGAGCAGTACTTC. The full variable domain, rest sourced from reference TRBV19 and TRBJ2-7, is DGGITQSPKYLFRKEGQNVTLSCEQNLNHDAMYWYRQDPGQGLRLIYYSQIVNDFQKGDIAEGYSVSREKKESFPLTVTSAQKNPTAFYLCASSTGLAGIYRYEQYFGPGTRLTVT.